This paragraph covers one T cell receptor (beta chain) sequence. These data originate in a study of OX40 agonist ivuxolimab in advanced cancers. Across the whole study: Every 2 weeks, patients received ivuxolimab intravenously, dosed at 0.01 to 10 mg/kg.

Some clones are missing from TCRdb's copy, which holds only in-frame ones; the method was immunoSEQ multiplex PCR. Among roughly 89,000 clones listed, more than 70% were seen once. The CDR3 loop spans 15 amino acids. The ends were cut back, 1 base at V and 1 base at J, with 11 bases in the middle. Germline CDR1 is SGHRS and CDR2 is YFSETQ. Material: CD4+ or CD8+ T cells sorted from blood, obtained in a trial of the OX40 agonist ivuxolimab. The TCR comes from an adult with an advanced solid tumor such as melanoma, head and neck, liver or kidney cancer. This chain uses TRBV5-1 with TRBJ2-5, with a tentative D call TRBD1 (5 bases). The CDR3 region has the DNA TGCGCCAGCAGCTTGCAGGGTACGGCCCAAGAGACCCAGTACTTC. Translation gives CASSLQGTAQETQYF.